The sequence of this TCR beta chain was determined in a study of cytomegalovirus exposure and HLA in healthy donors. On the study more broadly: The 110 million or so unique TCR beta sequences, from some 170 million T cells, were found by an earlier analysis. General study points: In a later analysis, HLA-associated beta chains showed higher expansion and lower generation probabilities than comparable chains.

The CDR3 is 13 residues long. Germline lookup yields CDR1 SGHNT and CDR2 YYREEE (reference sequence). Trimming took 6 bases from V and 10 from J, leaving 19 bases between them. For this clone: Its specificity is unknown.

Unrecorded immune exposure was likely among donors, who were nominally healthy when sampled. PCR was performed using 60 Vbeta and 13 Jbeta primers. Authors' processing steps: The count from a later analysis was tens of millions of unique TCR beta chains, around 11 million of them shared. Method: immunoSEQ multiplex PCR; TCRdb's copy keeps in-frame clones and lacks some. V and J calls and clone size are given by that table; D and trimming were obtained from the DNA. The sample includes under 150,000 clones, approximately 84% of them seen just once. This chain uses TRBV5-4 with TRBJ1-1; D is perhaps TRBD1 (5 bases). The source material was PBMCs. This TCR derives from a boy aged 2-15 years in good health and CMV-seronegative. This chain's CDR3 is CASTPGRERAAFF. The CDR3 region has the DNA TGTGCCAGCACCCCAGGGAGGGAGCGTGCAGCTTTCTTT.